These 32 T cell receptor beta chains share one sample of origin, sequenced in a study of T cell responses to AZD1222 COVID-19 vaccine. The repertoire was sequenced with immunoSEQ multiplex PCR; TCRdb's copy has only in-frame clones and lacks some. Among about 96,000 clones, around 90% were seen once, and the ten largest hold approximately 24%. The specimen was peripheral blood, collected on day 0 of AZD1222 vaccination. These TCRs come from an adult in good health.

DNA for the CDR3: TGTGCCAGCACCCGAGGGACAGGGGGGATGTACGAGCAGTACTTC. Protein sequence: CASTRGTGGMYEQYF. This chain joins TRBV7-9 and TRBJ2-7; 11 bases are a match to TRBD1. Per the germline V gene, CDR1 is SEHNR and CDR2 is FQNEAQ (reference sequence). V trimming: 7 bases; J trimming: 4 bases; junction bases outside the gene matches: 9. This CDR3 contains 15 residues.

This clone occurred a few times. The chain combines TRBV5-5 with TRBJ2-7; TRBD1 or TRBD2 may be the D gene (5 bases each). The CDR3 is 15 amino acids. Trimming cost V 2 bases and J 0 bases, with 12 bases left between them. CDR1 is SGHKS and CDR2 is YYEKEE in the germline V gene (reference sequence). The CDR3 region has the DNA TGTGCCAGCAGCTTAAGCACAGGACTCTCCTACGAGCAGTACTTC. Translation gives CASSLSTGLSYEQYF.

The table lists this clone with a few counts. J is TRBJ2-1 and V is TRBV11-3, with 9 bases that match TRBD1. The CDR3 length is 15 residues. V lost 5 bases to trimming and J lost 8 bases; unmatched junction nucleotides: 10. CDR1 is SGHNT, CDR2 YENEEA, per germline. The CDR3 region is CASSNTGTGRDEQFF. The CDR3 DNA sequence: TGTGCCAGCAGCAACACCGGGACAGGGAGGGATGAGCAGTTCTTC.

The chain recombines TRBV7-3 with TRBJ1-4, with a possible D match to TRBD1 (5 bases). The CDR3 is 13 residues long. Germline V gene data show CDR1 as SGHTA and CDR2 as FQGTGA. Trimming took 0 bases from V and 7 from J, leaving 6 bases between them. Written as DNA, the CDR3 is TGTGCCAGCAGCTTAACAAGGGGTGAAAAACTGTTTTTT. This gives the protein CASSLTRGEKLFF.

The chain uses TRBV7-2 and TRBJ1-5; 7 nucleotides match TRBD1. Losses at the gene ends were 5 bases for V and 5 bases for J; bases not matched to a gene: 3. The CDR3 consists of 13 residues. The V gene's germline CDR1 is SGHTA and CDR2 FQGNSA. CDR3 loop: CASSITGDQPQHF. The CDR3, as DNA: TGTGCCAGCAGCATTACAGGGGATCAGCCCCAGCATTTT.

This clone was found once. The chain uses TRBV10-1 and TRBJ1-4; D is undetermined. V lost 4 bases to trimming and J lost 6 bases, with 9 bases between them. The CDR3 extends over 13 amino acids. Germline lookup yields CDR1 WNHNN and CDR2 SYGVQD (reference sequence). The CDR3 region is CASSGCKDEKLFF. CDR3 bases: TGCGCCAGCAGTGGGTGTAAGGATGAAAAACTGTTTTTT.

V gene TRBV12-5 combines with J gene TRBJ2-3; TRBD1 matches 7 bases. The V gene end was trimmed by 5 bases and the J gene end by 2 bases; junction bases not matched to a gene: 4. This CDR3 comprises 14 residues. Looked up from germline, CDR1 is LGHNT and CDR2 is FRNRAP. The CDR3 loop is CASGRDSPTDTQYF. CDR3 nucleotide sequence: TGTGCTAGTGGTAGGGACAGCCCCACAGATACGCAGTATTTT.

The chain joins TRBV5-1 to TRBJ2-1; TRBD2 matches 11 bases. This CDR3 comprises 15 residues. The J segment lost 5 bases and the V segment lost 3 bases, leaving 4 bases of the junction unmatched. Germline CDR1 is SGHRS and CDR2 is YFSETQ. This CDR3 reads CASSSGLAENNEQFF. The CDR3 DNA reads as TGCGCCAGCAGCTCGGGACTAGCGGAGAACAATGAGCAGTTCTTC.

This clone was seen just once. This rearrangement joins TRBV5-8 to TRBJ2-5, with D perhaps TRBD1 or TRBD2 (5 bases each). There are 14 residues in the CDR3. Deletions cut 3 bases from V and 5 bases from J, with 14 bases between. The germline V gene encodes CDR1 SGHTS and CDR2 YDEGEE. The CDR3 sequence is CASSSRDPGETQYF. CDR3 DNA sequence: TGTGCCAGCAGCTCCCGGGACCCGGGGGAGACCCAGTACTTC.

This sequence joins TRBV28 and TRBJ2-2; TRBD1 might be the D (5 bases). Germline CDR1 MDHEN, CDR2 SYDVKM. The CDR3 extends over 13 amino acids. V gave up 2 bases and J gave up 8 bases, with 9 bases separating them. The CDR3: CASSLIRQGELFF. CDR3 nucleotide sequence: TGTGCCAGCAGTTTAATCCGACAGGGGGAGCTGTTTTTT. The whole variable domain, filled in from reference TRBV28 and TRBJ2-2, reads DVKVTQSSRYLVKRTGEKVFLECVQDMDHENMFWYRQDPGLGLRLIYFSYDVKMKEKGDIPEGYSVSREKKERFSLILESASTNQTSMYLCASSLIRQGELFFGEGSRLTVL.

CDR3 protein: CASGGGAFNYNEQFF. The DNA of the CDR3 is TGTGCCAGCGGAGGGGGGGCCTTTAACTACAATGAGCAGTTCTTC. This chain links TRBV6-5 with TRBJ2-1; tentatively, D is TRBD2 (7 bases). The CDR3 covers 15 residues. V was shortened by 8 bases and J by 3 bases, with 17 bases between the two germline ends. Per germline, CDR1 MNHEY and CDR2 SVGAGI.

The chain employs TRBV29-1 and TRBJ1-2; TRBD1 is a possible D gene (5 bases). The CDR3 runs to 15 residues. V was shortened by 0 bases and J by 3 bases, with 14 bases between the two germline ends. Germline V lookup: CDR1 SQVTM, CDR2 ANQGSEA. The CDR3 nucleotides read TGCAGCGTTGAAGATCTGTGGGGCGCAGACTATGGCTACACCTTC. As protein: CSVEDLWGADYGYTF.

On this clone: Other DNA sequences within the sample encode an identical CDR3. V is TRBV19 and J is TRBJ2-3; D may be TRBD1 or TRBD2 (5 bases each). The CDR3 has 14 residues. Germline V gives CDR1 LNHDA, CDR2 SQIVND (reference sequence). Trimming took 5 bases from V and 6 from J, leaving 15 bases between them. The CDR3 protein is CASSLGTATDTQYF. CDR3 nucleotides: TGTGCCAGTAGTCTTGGGACGGCCACGGATACGCAGTATTTT.

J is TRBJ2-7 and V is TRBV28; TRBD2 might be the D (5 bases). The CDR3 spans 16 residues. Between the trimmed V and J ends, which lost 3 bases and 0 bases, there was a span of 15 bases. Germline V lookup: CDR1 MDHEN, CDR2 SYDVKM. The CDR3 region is CASSFIRAESSYEQYF. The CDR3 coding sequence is TGTGCCAGCAGTTTTATCAGAGCGGAAAGCTCCTACGAGCAGTACTTC.

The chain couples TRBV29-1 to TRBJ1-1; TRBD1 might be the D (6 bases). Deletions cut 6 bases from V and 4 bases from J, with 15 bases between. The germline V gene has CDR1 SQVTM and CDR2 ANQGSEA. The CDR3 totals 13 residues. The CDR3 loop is CSVVSQGGTEAFF. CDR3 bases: TGCAGCGTAGTATCACAGGGAGGCACTGAAGCTTTCTTT.

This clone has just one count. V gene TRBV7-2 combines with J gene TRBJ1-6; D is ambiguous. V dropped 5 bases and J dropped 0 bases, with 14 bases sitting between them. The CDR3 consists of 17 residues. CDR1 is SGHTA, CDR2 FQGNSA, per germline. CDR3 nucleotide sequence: TGTGCCAGCAGCCAGGCCCCAACGAGCTCCTATAATTCACCCCTCCACTTT. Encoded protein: CASSQAPTSSYNSPLHF.

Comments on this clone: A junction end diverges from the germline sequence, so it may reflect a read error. CDR3 coding DNA: TGTGCCAGCAAACAGGGTACGAGGGTAGTCTTC. Protein sequence: CASKQGTRVVF. This sequence joins TRBV27 and TRBJ2-1, with D possibly matching TRBD1 (6 bases). CDR1 and CDR2 (germline): MNHEY, SMNVEV (reference sequence). The CDR3 runs to 11 residues.

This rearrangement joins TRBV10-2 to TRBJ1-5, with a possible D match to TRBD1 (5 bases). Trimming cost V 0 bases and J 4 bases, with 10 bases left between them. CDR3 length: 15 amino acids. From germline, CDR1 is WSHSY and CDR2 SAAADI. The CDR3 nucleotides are TGCGCCAGCAGTGAGTCCTCGGGGCGGAATCAGCCCCAGCATTTT. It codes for CASSESSGRNQPQHF.

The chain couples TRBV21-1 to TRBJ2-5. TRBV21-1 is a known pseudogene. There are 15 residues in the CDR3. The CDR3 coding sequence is TGTGCCAGCAGCAAGGGGGGCCTCACCCAAGAGACCCAGTACTTC. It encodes CASSKGGLTQETQYF.

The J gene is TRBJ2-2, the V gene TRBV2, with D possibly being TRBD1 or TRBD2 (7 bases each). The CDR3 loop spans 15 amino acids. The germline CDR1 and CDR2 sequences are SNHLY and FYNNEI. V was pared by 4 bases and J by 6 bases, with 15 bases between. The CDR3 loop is CASSVATGRAGELFF. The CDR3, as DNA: TGTGCCAGCAGTGTGGCGACAGGGAGGGCCGGGGAGCTGTTTTTT.

CDR3 in amino acids: CASSPGQGWDGYTF. CDR3 DNA sequence: TGTGCCAGCAGTCCGGGACAAGGATGGGATGGCTACACCTTC. This rearrangement joins TRBV3-1 (or the pseudogene TRBV3-2) to TRBJ1-2; possibly TRBD1 for D (6 bases). Germline V CDR1 and CDR2: LGHDT, YNNKEL (reference sequence). CDR3 size: 14 residues. The V gene lost 6 bases and the J gene lost 6 bases, with 17 bases spanning the gap.

The CDR3 DNA follows: TGTGCCTGGGGGCAGGGGGGCTACACCTTC. Translation: CAWGQGGYTF. This chain connects TRBV30 to TRBJ1-2; D perhaps matches TRBD1 (6 bases). Trimming stripped 5 bases from V and 8 bases from J, with 9 bases between. Looked up from germline, CDR1 is GTSNPN and CDR2 is SVGIG (reference sequence). This CDR3 region has 10 residues.

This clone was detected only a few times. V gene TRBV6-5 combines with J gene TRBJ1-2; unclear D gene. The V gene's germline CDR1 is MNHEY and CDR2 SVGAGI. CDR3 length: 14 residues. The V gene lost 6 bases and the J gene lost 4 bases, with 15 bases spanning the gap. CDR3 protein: CASRRTLSGYGYTF. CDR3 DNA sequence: TGTGCCAGCAGACGGACCCTATCCGGCTATGGCTACACCTTC.

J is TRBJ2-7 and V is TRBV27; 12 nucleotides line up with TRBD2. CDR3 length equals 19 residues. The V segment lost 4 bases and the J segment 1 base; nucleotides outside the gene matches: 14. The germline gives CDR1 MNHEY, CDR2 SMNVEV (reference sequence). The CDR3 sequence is CASSSWGTSGSIVSYEQYF. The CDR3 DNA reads TGTGCCAGCAGTTCATGGGGGACTAGCGGGTCCATTGTGTCCTACGAGCAGTACTTC.

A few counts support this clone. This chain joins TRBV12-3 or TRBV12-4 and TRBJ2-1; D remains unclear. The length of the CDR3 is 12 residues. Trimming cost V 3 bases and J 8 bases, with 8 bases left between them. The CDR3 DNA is TGTGCCAGCAGTTTTTTCCGGGATGAGCAGTTCTTC. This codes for CASSFFRDEQFF.

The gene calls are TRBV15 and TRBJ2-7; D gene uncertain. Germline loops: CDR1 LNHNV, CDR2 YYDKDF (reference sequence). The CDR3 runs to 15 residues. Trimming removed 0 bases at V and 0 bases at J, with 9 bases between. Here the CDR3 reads CATSRDGKGSYEQYF. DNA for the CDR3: TGTGCCACCAGCAGAGATGGGAAGGGCTCCTACGAGCAGTACTTC.

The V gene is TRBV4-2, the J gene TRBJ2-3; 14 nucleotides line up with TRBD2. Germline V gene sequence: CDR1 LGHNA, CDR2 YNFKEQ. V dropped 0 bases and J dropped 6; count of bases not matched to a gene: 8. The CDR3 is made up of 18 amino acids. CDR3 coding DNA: TGTGCCAGCAGCCAAGAGCCTGGGACTAGCGGGAGAGGCGATACGCAGTATTTT. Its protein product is CASSQEPGTSGRGDTQYF.

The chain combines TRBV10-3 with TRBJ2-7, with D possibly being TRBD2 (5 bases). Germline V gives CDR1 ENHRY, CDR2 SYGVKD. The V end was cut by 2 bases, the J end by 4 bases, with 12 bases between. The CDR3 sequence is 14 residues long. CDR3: CAISEGSSTYEQYF. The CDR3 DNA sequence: TGTGCCATCAGTGAGGGGAGCAGCACTTACGAGCAGTACTTC.

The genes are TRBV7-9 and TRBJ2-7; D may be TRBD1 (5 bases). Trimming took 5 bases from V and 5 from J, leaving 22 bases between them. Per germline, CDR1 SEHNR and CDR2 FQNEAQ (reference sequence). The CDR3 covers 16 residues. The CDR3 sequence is CASSEALGRSPHEQYF. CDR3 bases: TGTGCCAGCAGCGAAGCCCTGGGGCGGAGTCCCCACGAGCAGTACTTC.

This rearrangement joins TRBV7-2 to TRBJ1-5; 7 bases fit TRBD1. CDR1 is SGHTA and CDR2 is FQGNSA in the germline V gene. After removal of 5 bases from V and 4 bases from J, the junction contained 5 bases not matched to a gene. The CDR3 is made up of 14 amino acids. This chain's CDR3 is CASSLTTGNQPQHF. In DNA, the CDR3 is TGTGCCAGCAGCCTTACGACAGGGAATCAGCCCCAGCATTTT.

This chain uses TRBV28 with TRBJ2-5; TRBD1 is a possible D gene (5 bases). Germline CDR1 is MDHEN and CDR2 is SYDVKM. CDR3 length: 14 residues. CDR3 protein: CGAGKGFGQETQYF. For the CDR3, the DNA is TGTGGGGCAGGGAAGGGATTCGGTCAAGAGACCCAGTACTTC.

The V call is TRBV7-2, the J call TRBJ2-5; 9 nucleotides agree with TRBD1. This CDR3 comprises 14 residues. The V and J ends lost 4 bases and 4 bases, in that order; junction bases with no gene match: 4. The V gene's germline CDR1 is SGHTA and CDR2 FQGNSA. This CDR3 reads CASSSQGQGETQYF. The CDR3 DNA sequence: TGTGCCAGCAGCTCTCAGGGACAGGGAGAGACCCAGTACTTC.